One and the same sample provided the 5 T cell receptor beta chains below, sequenced in a study of blood T cell repertoires in COVID-19. The data were produced by immunoSEQ multiplex PCR, yet TCRdb's version contains in-frame clones alone and is incomplete. The table shows about 200,000 clones, with approximately 88% occurring only once. The sequenced sample was peripheral blood. All receptors come from a man aged 35 to 55 with acute or convalescent COVID-19.

Turning to this clone: This likely came from a read error, as a far larger clone is one base away. The rearrangement uses TRBV28 and TRBJ1-1; possibly TRBD1 for D (6 bases). Trimming removed 1 base at V and 3 bases at J, with 6 bases between. This CDR3 is built from 13 residues. Germline CDR1 reads MDHEN; CDR2 reads SYDVKM. CDR3 loop: CASSLYRDTEAFF. CDR3 nucleotides: TGTGCCAGCAGTTTATACAGGGACACTGAAGCTTTCTTT.

The gene calls are TRBV27 and TRBJ1-1; the D is unclear. CDR1 is MNHEY, CDR2 SMNVEV, per germline (reference sequence). Trimming left V 6 bases short and J 0 bases short, with 17 bases between. This CDR3 region has 16 residues. The CDR3 DNA is TGTGCCAGCAGGCCAAAACCCGGGAGGGTGAACACTGAAGCTTTCTTT. Translating it yields CASRPKPGRVNTEAFF.

V and J are TRBV6-1 and TRBJ2-1; TRBD2 is a possible D gene (6 bases). The germline gives CDR1 MNHNS, CDR2 SASEGT. Trimming took 3 bases from V and 2 from J, leaving 14 bases between them. There are 16 residues in the CDR3. CDR3: CASSEVAGSAYNEQFF. DNA for the CDR3: TGTGCCAGCAGTGAGGTTGCGGGGAGCGCCTACAATGAGCAGTTCTTC.

The rearrangement joins TRBV7-9 to TRBJ2-1, with D perhaps matching TRBD2 (7 bases). The CDR3 has 12 residues. V dropped 5 bases and J dropped 15 bases, with 17 bases sitting between them. Germline loops: CDR1 SEHNR, CDR2 FQNEAQ (reference sequence). The DNA of the CDR3 is TGTGCCAGCAGCCTGGGAGGGGGGTTAACGTTCTTC. Its protein is CASSLGGGLTFF.

The J gene is TRBJ1-1, the V gene TRBV3-1 (or the pseudogene TRBV3-2); D gene uncertain. The CDR3 length is 13 residues. Germline CDR1 is LGHDT and CDR2 is YNNKEL (reference sequence). The germline V and J ends were trimmed by 0 bases and 10 bases, with 12 bases remaining between them. CDR3 in DNA: TGTGCCAGCAGCCAAGACAGTTCTCCGGGAGCTTTCTTT. Its translation is CASSQDSSPGAFF.